Here is one T cell receptor beta chain with its context. The antigen is not known. Source study methods: The study built a papillary thyroid cancer distant-metastasis classifier from CDR3 differences across clinicopathological groups. TCRdb redid the clone calls on the PCR reads using MiXCR. The V and J calls and clone size are TCRdb's, not the authors'. The table records roughly 90,000 clones, approximately 15% of them present only once. V was pared by 6 bases and J by 7 bases, with 9 bases of the junction left unmatched. The CDR3 contains 15 residues. Looked up from germline, CDR1 is LGHNA and CDR2 is YNFKEQ. The data were obtained in a study of metastatic and nonmetastatic thyroid tumors. Notes on the study in general: The study reportedly found significantly higher TCR beta diversity in malignant thyroid tumors than benign nodules, in blood and tumor.

Thyroid surgery was preceded by no treatment in any patient. Sequences were obtained from blood. The J gene is TRBJ2-3, the V gene TRBV4-2; 11 positions match TRBD2. The TCR originated in a female donor with papillary thyroid cancer or a benign thyroid nodule (not recorded which). Some clones in this sample may be carry-over from other donors' samples. As DNA, the CDR3 is TGTGCCAGCAGTGGGACTAGCGGCCCCGCATATACGCAGTATTTT. This sequence encodes CASSGTSGPAYTQYF.